Listed below are T cell receptor beta chains from one sample, sequenced in a study of T cell responses to AZD1222 COVID-19 vaccine. The method was immunoSEQ multiplex PCR; TCRdb's version includes in-frame clones alone and lacks a portion of them. The sample holds 130,000 or so clones, 90% seen once. The sequencing here drew on peripheral blood, taken on day 0 of AZD1222 vaccination. The receptors come from an adult in good health. The CDR3 runs from the conserved cysteine through the conserved F or W. The D gene is left open where the match is weak. Clone size appears in some rows only: once, few, many, or a class for an expanded clone.

clone size: NA; D gene: NA; J gene: TRBJ2-7; V gene: TRBV6-2/TRBV6-3; CDR3 length: 11; CDR3 protein: CASSRDYEQYF; CDR3 DNA: TGTGCCAGCAGTCGAGACTACGAGCAGTACTTC
clone size: NA; D gene: NA; J gene: TRBJ2-1; V gene: TRBV7-3; CDR3 length: 13; CDR3 protein: CASSRRELGEQFF; CDR3 DNA: TGTGCCAGCTCCCGTCGGGAGTTAGGTGAGCAGTTCTTC
clone size: few; D gene: TRBD2; J gene: TRBJ2-3; V gene: TRBV9; CDR3 length: 17; CDR3 protein: CASSVLGLARSEDTQYF; CDR3 DNA: TGTGCCAGCAGCGTGCTTGGACTAGCGAGGTCAGAAGATACGCAGTATTTT
clone size: NA; D gene: NA; J gene: TRBJ1-5; V gene: TRBV7-9; CDR3 length: 17; CDR3 protein: CASSLAVDPGSNQPQHF; CDR3 DNA: TGTGCCAGCAGCTTAGCAGTGGACCCGGGGAGCAATCAGCCCCAGCATTTT
clone size: NA; D gene: NA; J gene: TRBJ2-1; V gene: TRBV7-9; CDR3 length: 12; CDR3 protein: CASSVGHTEQFF; CDR3 DNA: TGTGCCAGCAGCGTGGGCCACACTGAGCAGTTCTTC
clone size: NA; D gene: NA; J gene: TRBJ2-6; V gene: TRBV27; CDR3 length: 13; CDR3 protein: CASSLRRANVLTF; CDR3 DNA: TGTGCCAGCAGTTTAAGGAGGGCCAACGTCCTGACTTTC
clone size: NA; D gene: NA; J gene: TRBJ2-1; V gene: TRBV20-1; CDR3 length: 12; CDR3 protein: CSASTNYNEQFF; CDR3 DNA: TGCAGTGCTAGTACCAACTATAATGAGCAGTTCTTC
clone size: NA; D gene: NA; J gene: TRBJ2-7; V gene: TRBV14; CDR3 length: 14; CDR3 protein: CASSQAPESYEQYF; CDR3 DNA: TGTGCCAGCAGCCAAGCCCCTGAATCCTACGAGCAGTACTTC
clone size: NA; D gene: TRBD1; J gene: TRBJ2-5; V gene: TRBV7-6; CDR3 length: 12; CDR3 protein: CASSTTGGTQYF; CDR3 DNA: TGTGCCAGCAGTACGACAGGGGGGACCCAGTACTTC
clone size: once; D gene: NA; J gene: TRBJ2-3; V gene: TRBV19; CDR3 length: 16; CDR3 protein: CASSIELGPVTDTQYF; CDR3 DNA: TGTGCCAGTAGTATAGAGCTGGGGCCAGTCACAGATACGCAGTATTTT
clone size: NA; D gene: TRBD2; J gene: TRBJ2-2; V gene: TRBV27; CDR3 length: 19; CDR3 protein: CASSLYSRGGAGKSGELFF; CDR3 DNA: TGTGCCAGCAGTTTATACTCCCGCGGGGGGGCCGGAAAGTCCGGGGAGCTGTTTTTT
clone size: NA; D gene: NA; J gene: TRBJ2-7; V gene: TRBV10-3; CDR3 length: 12; CDR3 protein: CATSGTPYEQYF; CDR3 DNA: TGTGCCACCAGTGGGACTCCATACGAGCAGTACTTC
clone size: NA; D gene: NA; J gene: TRBJ1-2; V gene: TRBV4-1; CDR3 length: 13; CDR3 protein: CASSQDSRQERLF; CDR3 DNA: TGCGCCAGCAGCCAAGATTCAAGACAGGAGAGACTCTTC
clone size: NA; D gene: TRBD2; J gene: TRBJ2-3; V gene: TRBV6-2/TRBV6-3; CDR3 length: 15; CDR3 protein: CASSKGLAGPDTQYF; CDR3 DNA: TGTGCCAGCAGTAAGGGACTAGCGGGACCAGATACGCAGTATTTT
clone size: once; D gene: NA; J gene: TRBJ1-2; V gene: TRBV29-1; CDR3 length: 12; CDR3 protein: CSVVVQNYGYTF; CDR3 DNA: TGCAGCGTTGTCGTACAGAACTATGGCTACACCTTC
clone size: NA; D gene: TRBD2; J gene: TRBJ2-7; V gene: TRBV28; CDR3 length: 15; CDR3 protein: CASSSSGLGSYEQYF; CDR3 DNA: TGTGCCAGCAGTTCGTCGGGACTAGGGTCCTACGAGCAGTACTTC
clone size: NA; D gene: TRBD2; J gene: TRBJ2-2; V gene: TRBV7-2; CDR3 length: 16; CDR3 protein: CASSQGGGRSTGELFF; CDR3 DNA: TGTGCCAGCAGCCAGGGCGGGGGGCGAAGCACCGGGGAGCTGTTTTTT
clone size: NA; D gene: TRBD2; J gene: TRBJ2-3; V gene: TRBV9; CDR3 length: 20; CDR3 protein: CASSVEPREVAGGTTDTQYF; CDR3 DNA: TGTGCCAGCAGCGTAGAACCGAGGGAGGTAGCGGGAGGGACCACAGATACGCAGTATTTT
clone size: NA; D gene: TRBD2; J gene: TRBJ2-1; V gene: TRBV6-5; CDR3 length: 15; CDR3 protein: CASSKKRGHYNEQFF; CDR3 DNA: TGTGCCAGCAGTAAGAAGCGGGGCCACTACAATGAGCAGTTCTTC
clone size: NA; D gene: TRBD1; J gene: TRBJ1-2; V gene: TRBV18; CDR3 length: 17; CDR3 protein: CASSPLPVDREMVGYTF; CDR3 DNA: TGTGCCAGCTCACCACTACCAGTTGACAGGGAAATGGTCGGCTACACCTTC
clone size: few; D gene: NA; J gene: TRBJ2-1; V gene: TRBV9; CDR3 length: 14; CDR3 protein: CASSVAVRENEQFF; CDR3 DNA: TGTGCCAGCAGCGTAGCCGTCAGGGAGAATGAGCAGTTCTTC
clone size: NA; D gene: TRBD1; J gene: TRBJ2-2; V gene: TRBV27; CDR3 length: 17; CDR3 protein: CASTHLDRVVGTGELFF; CDR3 DNA: TGTGCCAGCACACACCTGGACAGGGTCGTAGGAACCGGGGAGCTGTTTTTT
clone size: once; D gene: NA; J gene: TRBJ1-2; V gene: TRBV10-3; CDR3 length: 14; CDR3 protein: CAITTGNLNYGYTF; CDR3 DNA: TGTGCCATCACCACAGGGAATTTGAACTATGGCTACACCTTC
clone size: NA; D gene: NA; J gene: TRBJ2-3; V gene: TRBV4-2; CDR3 length: 18; CDR3 protein: CASSQDLATGGSTDTQYF; CDR3 DNA: TGTGCCAGCAGCCAAGACTTGGCTACCGGGGGTAGCACAGATACGCAGTATTTT
clone size: NA; D gene: NA; J gene: TRBJ1-5; V gene: TRBV27; CDR3 length: 14; CDR3 protein: CASSLGQPGQPQHF; CDR3 DNA: TGTGCCAGCAGTCTGGGTCAACCTGGTCAGCCCCAGCATTTT
clone size: NA; D gene: NA; J gene: TRBJ2-5; V gene: TRBV7-2; CDR3 length: 15; CDR3 protein: CASSLAKRRRETQYF; CDR3 DNA: TGTGCCAGCAGCTTAGCTAAGCGTAGACGGGAGACCCAGTACTTC
clone size: NA; D gene: TRBD1; J gene: TRBJ1-1; V gene: TRBV6-6; CDR3 length: 14; CDR3 protein: CASTTQGSNTEAFF; CDR3 DNA: TGTGCCAGCACCACACAGGGGTCGAACACTGAAGCTTTCTTT
clone size: NA; D gene: NA; J gene: TRBJ2-5; V gene: TRBV4-1; CDR3 length: 14; CDR3 protein: CASSQLGGKETQYF; CDR3 DNA: TGCGCCAGCAGCCAACTGGGCGGCAAAGAGACCCAGTACTTC
clone size: NA; D gene: NA; J gene: TRBJ1-1; V gene: TRBV5-6; CDR3 length: 15; CDR3 protein: CASGGGTGTMIEAFF; CDR3 DNA: TGTGCCAGCGGAGGGGGGACGGGTACGATGATTGAAGCTTTCTTT
clone size: NA; D gene: NA; J gene: TRBJ2-3; V gene: TRBV19; CDR3 length: 15; CDR3 protein: CASTLTGARTDTQYF; CDR3 DNA: TGTGCCAGTACCCTCACGGGGGCTCGCACAGATACGCAGTATTTT
clone size: NA; D gene: NA; J gene: TRBJ1-1; V gene: TRBV7-8; CDR3 length: 18; CDR3 protein: CASSPRLSYNPGSHEAFF; CDR3 DNA: TGTGCCAGCAGCCCCCGTTTAAGCTATAACCCCGGGAGCCATGAAGCTTTCTTT
clone size: NA; D gene: NA; J gene: TRBJ1-3; V gene: TRBV29-1; CDR3 length: 14; CDR3 protein: CSVGTPRSGNTIYF; CDR3 DNA: TGCAGCGTGGGGACACCTCGCTCTGGAAACACCATATATTTT
clone size: NA; D gene: NA; J gene: TRBJ2-5; V gene: TRBV19; CDR3 length: 15; CDR3 protein: CASSPRESGEETQYF; CDR3 DNA: TGTGCCAGTAGTCCCCGGGAAAGCGGTGAGGAGACCCAGTACTTC
clone size: NA; D gene: TRBD1; J gene: TRBJ1-2; V gene: TRBV10-2; CDR3 length: 15; CDR3 protein: CASSESRTGGYGYTF; CDR3 DNA: TGCGCCAGCAGTGAGTCGAGGACAGGGGGCTATGGCTACACCTTC
clone size: NA; D gene: TRBD1; J gene: TRBJ2-7; V gene: TRBV9; CDR3 length: 14; CDR3 protein: CASSLRGQAGKQYF; CDR3 DNA: TGTGCCAGCAGCTTACGGGGACAGGCTGGCAAGCAGTACTTC
clone size: NA; D gene: NA; J gene: TRBJ1-5; V gene: TRBV15; CDR3 length: 15; CDR3 protein: CATSRDGTGDQPQHF; CDR3 DNA: TGTGCCACCAGCAGAGATGGTACGGGGGATCAGCCCCAGCATTTT
clone size: NA; D gene: TRBD1; J gene: TRBJ1-2; V gene: TRBV5-1; CDR3 length: 15; CDR3 protein: CASRHLGQGDLGYTF; CDR3 DNA: TGCGCCAGCAGACACCTTGGACAGGGGGACTTGGGCTACACCTTC
clone size: NA; D gene: NA; J gene: TRBJ1-5; V gene: TRBV7-9; CDR3 length: 13; CDR3 protein: CASSLAGDQPQHF; CDR3 DNA: TGTGCCAGCAGCTTAGCGGGGGATCAGCCCCAGCATTTT
clone size: NA; D gene: NA; J gene: TRBJ2-5; V gene: TRBV4-3; CDR3 length: 13; CDR3 protein: CASSQEGWETQYF; CDR3 DNA: TGCGCCAGCAGCCAAGAGGGCTGGGAGACCCAGTACTTC
clone size: NA; D gene: TRBD2; J gene: TRBJ2-1; V gene: TRBV19; CDR3 length: 16; CDR3 protein: CASSIGGRGLADEQFF; CDR3 DNA: TGTGCCAGTAGTATTGGTGGGAGGGGACTAGCGGATGAGCAGTTCTTC
clone size: NA; D gene: NA; J gene: TRBJ1-1; V gene: TRBV6-5; CDR3 length: 13; CDR3 protein: CASSRTENTEAFF; CDR3 DNA: TGTGCCAGCAGCCGGACAGAGAACACTGAAGCTTTCTTT